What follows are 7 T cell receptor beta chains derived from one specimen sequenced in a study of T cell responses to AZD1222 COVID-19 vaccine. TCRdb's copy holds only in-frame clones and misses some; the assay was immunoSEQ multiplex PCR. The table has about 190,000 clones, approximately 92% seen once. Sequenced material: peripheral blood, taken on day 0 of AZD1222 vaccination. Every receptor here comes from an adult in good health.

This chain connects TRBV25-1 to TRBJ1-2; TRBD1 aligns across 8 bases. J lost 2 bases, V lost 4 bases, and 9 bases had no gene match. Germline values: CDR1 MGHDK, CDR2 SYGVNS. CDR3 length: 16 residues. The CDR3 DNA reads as TGTGCCAGCAGTGCCCTTACAGGGGGTAAAAACTATGGCTACACCTTC. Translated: CASSALTGGKNYGYTF.

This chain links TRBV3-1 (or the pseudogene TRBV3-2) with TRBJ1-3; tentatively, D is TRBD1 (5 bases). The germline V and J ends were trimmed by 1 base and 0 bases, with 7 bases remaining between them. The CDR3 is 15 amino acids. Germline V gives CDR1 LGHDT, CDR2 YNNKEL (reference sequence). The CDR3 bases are TGTGCCAGCAGCCAAGGACAGCACTCTGGAAACACCATATATTTT. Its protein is CASSQGQHSGNTIYF.

CDR3: CASSPPDSGNTIYF. The CDR3 coding sequence is TGCGCCAGCAGCCCACCAGACTCTGGAAACACCATATATTTT. V usage is TRBV5-1 and J usage is TRBJ1-3; no definite D call. CDR3 size: 14 residues. CDR1 SGHRS and CDR2 YFSETQ come from the germline V gene. Deletions cut 4 bases from V and 0 bases from J, with 8 bases between.

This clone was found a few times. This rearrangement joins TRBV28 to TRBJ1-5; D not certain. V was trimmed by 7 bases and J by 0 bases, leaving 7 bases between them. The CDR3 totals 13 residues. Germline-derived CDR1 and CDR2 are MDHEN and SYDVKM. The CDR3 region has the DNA TGTGCCAGCATAGCTTATAGCAATCAGCCCCAGCATTTT. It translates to CASIAYSNQPQHF. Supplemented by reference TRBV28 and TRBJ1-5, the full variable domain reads DVKVTQSSRYLVKRTGEKVFLECVQDMDHENMFWYRQDPGLGLRLIYFSYDVKMKEKGDIPEGYSVSREKKERFSLILESASTNQTSMYLCASIAYSNQPQHFGDGTRLSIL.

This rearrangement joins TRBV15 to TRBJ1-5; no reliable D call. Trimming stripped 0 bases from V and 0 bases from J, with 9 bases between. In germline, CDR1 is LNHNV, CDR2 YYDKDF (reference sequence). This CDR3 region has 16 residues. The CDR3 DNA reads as TGTGCCACCAGCAGAGATCGGGGAAGTAGCAATCAGCCCCAGCATTTT. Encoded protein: CATSRDRGSSNQPQHF. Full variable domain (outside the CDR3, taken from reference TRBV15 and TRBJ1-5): DAMVIQNPRYQVTQFGKPVTLSCSQTLNHNVMYWYQQKSSQAPKLLFHYYDKDFNNEADTPDNFQSRRPNTSFCFLDIRSPGLGDTAMYLCATSRDRGSSNQPQHFGDGTRLSIL.

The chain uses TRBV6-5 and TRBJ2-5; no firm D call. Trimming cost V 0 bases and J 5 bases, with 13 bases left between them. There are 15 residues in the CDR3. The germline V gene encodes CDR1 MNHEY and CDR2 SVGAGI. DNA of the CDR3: TGTGCCAGCAGTTACTCGATCCTGGCGTCGGAGACCCAGTACTTC. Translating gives CASSYSILASETQYF.

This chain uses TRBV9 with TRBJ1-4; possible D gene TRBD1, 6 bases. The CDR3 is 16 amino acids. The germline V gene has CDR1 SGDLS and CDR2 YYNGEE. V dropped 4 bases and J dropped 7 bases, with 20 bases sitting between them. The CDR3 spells CASSPSPRGLGEKLFF. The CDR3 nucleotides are TGTGCCAGCAGCCCCTCCCCCAGGGGTTTGGGTGAAAAACTGTTTTTT.